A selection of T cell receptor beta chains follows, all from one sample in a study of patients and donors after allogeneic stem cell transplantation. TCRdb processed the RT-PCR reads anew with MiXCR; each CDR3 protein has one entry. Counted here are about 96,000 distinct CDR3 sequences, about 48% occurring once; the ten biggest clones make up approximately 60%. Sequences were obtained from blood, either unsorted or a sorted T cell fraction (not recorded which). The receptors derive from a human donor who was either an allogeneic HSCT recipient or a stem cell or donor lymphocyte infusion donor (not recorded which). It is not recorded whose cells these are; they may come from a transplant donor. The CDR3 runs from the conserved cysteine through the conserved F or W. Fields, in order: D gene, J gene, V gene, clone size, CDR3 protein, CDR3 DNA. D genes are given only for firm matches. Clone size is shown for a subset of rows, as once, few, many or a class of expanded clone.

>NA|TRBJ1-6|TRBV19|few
CASSIRGISPLHF
TGTGCCAGTAGTATCAGGGGCATTTCACCCCTCCACTTT
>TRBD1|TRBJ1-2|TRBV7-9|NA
CASSLSRDSPYGYTF
TGTGCCAGCAGCTTATCCCGGGACAGCCCCTATGGCTACACCTTC
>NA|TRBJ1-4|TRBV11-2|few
CASSSKSQGINEKLFF
TGTGCCAGCAGCTCAAAATCGCAGGGAATTAATGAAAAACTGTTTTTT
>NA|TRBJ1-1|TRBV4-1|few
CASSQGPLTEAFF
TGCGCCAGCAGCCAAGGGCCCCTCACTGAAGCTTTCTTT
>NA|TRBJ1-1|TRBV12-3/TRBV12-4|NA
CASSLGGNGAFF
TGTGCCAGCAGTTTAGGAGGGAACGGAGCTTTCTTT
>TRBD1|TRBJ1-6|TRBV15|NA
CATSVDRSSYNSPLHF
TGTGCCACATCCGTGGACAGGAGCTCCTATAATTCACCCCTCCACTTT
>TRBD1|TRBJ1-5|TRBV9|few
CASSSGTGSNQPQHF
TGTGCCAGCAGTTCCGGGACAGGGAGCAATCAGCCCCAGCATTTT
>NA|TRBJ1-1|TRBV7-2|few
CASSSGYNTEAFF
TGTGCCAGCAGCTCCGGCTACAACACTGAAGCTTTCTTT
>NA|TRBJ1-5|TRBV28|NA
CASSVPGNNQPQHF
TGTGCCAGCAGTGTCCCAGGTAACAATCAGCCCCAGCATTTT
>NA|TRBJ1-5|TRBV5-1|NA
CASSLGVSRDQPQHF
TGCGCCAGCAGCTTGGGGGTTTCCCGAGATCAGCCCCAGCATTTT
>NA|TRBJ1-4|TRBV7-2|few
CASSLRKTGLNEKLFF
TGTGCCAGCAGCTTACGCAAGACAGGTCTGAATGAAAAACTGTTTTTT
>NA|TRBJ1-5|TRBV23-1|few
CASSQFSRGNQPQHF
TGCGCCAGCAGTCAATTCAGCAGGGGAAATCAGCCCCAGCATTTT
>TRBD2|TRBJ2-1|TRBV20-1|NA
CSALAGEGKNEQFF
TGCAGTGCCCTAGCGGGAGAGGGGAAAAATGAGCAGTTCTTC
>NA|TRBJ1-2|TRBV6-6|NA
CASSYPRAGYNYGYTF
TGTGCCAGCAGTTACCCCCGGGCTGGGTATAACTATGGCTACACCTTC
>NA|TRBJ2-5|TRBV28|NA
CASSFMLAYQETQYF
TGTGCCAGCAGTTTTATGCTAGCCTATCAAGAGACCCAGTACTTC
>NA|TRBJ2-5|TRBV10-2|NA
CAISLQTQETQYF
TGCGCCATTAGCCTACAAACCCAAGAGACCCAGTACTTC
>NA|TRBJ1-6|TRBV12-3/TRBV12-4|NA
CASSDTGLYSPLHF
TGTGCCAGCAGTGACACGGGCCTCTATTCACCCCTCCACTTT
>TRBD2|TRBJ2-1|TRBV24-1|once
CATSGAGGSLNEQFF
TGTGCCACCAGTGGGGCGGGAGGGAGTTTGAATGAGCAGTTCTTC
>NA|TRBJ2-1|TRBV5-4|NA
CASSLAGVVYNEQFF
TGTGCCAGCAGCTTGGCGGGAGTAGTCTACAATGAGCAGTTCTTC
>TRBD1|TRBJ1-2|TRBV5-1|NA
CASSFDPGGTANYGYTF
TGCGCCAGCAGCTTCGACCCAGGGGGAACTGCTAACTATGGCTACACCTTC
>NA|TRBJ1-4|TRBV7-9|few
CASSLVGINEKLFF
TGTGCCAGCAGCTTAGTCGGTATTAATGAAAAACTGTTTTTT
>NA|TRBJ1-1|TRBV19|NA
CASNGRVNLMNTEAFF
TGTGCCAGTAACGGTCGGGTGAACCTCATGAACACTGAAGCTTTCTTT
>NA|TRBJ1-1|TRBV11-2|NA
CASSLHGLWAFF
TGTGCCAGCAGTCTACACGGGCTGTGGGCTTTCTTT
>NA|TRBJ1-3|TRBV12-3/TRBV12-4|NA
CASSLTGNSGNTIYF
TGTGCCAGCAGTTTAACAGGGAACTCTGGAAACACCATATATTTT
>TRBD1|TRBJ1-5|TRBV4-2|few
CASSQGDRVISNQPQHF
TGTGCCAGCAGCCAGGGGGACAGAGTAATTAGCAATCAGCCCCAGCATTTT
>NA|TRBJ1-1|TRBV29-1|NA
CSARRMGNTEAFF
TGCAGCGCTCGGAGAATGGGGAACACTGAAGCTTTCTTT
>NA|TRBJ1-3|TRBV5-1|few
CASSLAETAGNTIYF
TGCGCCAGCAGCTTGGCCGAGACAGCTGGAAACACCATATATTTT
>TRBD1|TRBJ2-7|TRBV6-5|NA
CASSGQGYEQYF
TGTGCCAGCAGTGGACAGGGGTACGAGCAGTACTTC
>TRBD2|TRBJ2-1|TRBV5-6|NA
CASSLGLAGGNEQFF
TGTGCCAGCAGCTTGGGACTAGCGGGAGGAAATGAGCAGTTCTTC
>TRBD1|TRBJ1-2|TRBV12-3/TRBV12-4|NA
CASTLDRGGGYTF
TGTGCCAGCACTCTAGACAGGGGTGGTGGCTACACCTTC
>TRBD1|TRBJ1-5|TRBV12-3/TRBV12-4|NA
CASSSHSGQGKIYSNQPQHF
TGTGCCAGCAGTTCCCATTCCGGACAGGGAAAGATTTATAGCAATCAGCCCCAGCATTTT
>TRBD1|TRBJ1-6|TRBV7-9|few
CASSQDRNNSPLHF
TGTGCCAGCAGCCAGGACAGGAATAATTCACCCCTCCACTTT
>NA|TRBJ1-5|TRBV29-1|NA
CSVVVAGVLSNQPQHF
TGCAGCGTTGTTGTGGCAGGGGTTTTGAGCAATCAGCCCCAGCATTTT
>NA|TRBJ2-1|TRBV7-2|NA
CASRPDLSLSIANEQFF
TGTGCCAGCAGGCCCGACCTCAGCTTAAGTATTGCAAATGAGCAGTTCTTC
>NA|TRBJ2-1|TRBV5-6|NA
CASSLRVGNYNEQFF
TGTGCCAGCAGCTTGAGAGTGGGGAACTACAATGAGCAGTTCTTC
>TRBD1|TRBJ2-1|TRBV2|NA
CASSSDRGVYNEQFF
TGTGCCAGCAGTTCTGACAGGGGAGTCTACAATGAGCAGTTCTTC
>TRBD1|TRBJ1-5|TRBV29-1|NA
CSAGTERQPQHF
TGCAGCGCAGGGACAGAGCGTCAGCCCCAGCATTTT
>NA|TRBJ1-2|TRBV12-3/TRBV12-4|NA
CASSFGGIGYTF
TGTGCCAGCAGTTTCGGAGGAATAGGCTACACCTTC
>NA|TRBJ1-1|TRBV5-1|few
CASSLGEVNTEAFF
TGCGCCAGCAGCTTGGGTGAGGTGAACACTGAAGCTTTCTTT